The clone carrying this T cell receptor (beta chain) was found many times. This entry is derived from a study of Graves' ophthalmopathy and Graves' hyperthyroidism. In germline, CDR1 is DFQATT, CDR2 SNEGSKA (reference sequence). The CDR3 is 16 amino acids. Trimming removed 3 bases at V and 9 bases at J, with 26 bases between. Amplified TCR beta CDR3 regions were obtained using RNA transcripts as template. HTBI primers primed a first-round RT-PCR, and a second-round multiplex PCR followed. TCRdb re-derived calls from the multiplex PCR reads in MiXCR, one entry per CDR3 protein. The table records about 620,000 distinct CDR3 sequences, 22% of them present only once.

This chain connects TRBV20-1 to TRBJ2-5; D possibly uses TRBD1 or TRBD2 (6 bases each). The receptor was isolated from a woman between 18 and 29 years old with stable Graves' hyperthyroidism. Some clones in this sample may be carry-over from other donors' samples. Sequenced material: peripheral blood. The CDR3 coding sequence is TGCAGTGCTAGGTCCTCATACGGGGGCTCCGGGGTGGCCCAGTACTTC. It encodes CSARSSYGGSGVAQYF.